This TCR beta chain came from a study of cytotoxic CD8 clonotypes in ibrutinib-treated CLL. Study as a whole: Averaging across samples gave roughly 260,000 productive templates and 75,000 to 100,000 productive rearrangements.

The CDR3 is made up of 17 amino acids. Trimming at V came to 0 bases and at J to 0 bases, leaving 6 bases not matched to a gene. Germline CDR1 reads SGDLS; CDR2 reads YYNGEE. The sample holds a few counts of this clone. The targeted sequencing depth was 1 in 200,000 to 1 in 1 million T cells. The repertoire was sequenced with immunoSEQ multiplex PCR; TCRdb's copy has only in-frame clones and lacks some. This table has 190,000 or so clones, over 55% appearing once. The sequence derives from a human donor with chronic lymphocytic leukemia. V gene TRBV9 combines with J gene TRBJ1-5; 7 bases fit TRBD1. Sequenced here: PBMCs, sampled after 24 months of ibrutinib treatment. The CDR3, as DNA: TGTGCCAGCAGCGTAGGCACAGGGGAATATAGCAATCAGCCCCAGCATTTT. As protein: CASSVGTGEYSNQPQHF.